These 17 T cell receptor beta chains were sequenced from one sample in a study of radiation and T cells in renal cell carcinoma. Stated time point: blood 4 weeks post-SBRT, at nephrectomy. The treatment: 15 Gy SBRT to primary tumor, nephrectomy 4 weeks later. Libraries were prepared by immunoSEQ multiplex PCR; TCRdb keeps only in-frame clonotypes and omits some of them. The profile covers around 100,000 clones, with around 84% appearing a single time and approximately 7.7% taken by the ten largest. Sequenced here: blood, sampled from a patient whose treatment included radiotherapy and nephrectomy. These receptors all come from a man between 60 and 75 years old with renal cell carcinoma.

CDR3 DNA: TGTGCCAGCAGCTTAGCTGCGGGACAAACTGGAAACACCATATATTTT. Its translation is CASSLAAGQTGNTIYF. V gene TRBV7-8 combines with J gene TRBJ1-3, with D perhaps matching TRBD1 (6 bases). CDR3 length equals 16 residues. V shed 0 bases and J shed 2 bases, with 11 bases lying between them. Germline V lookup: CDR1 SGHVS, CDR2 FQNEAQ.

The chain links TRBV30 to TRBJ2-5, with unresolved D. CDR1 and CDR2 (germline): GTSNPN, SVGIG (reference sequence). V shed 6 bases and J shed 4 bases, with 9 bases lying between them. The CDR3 runs to 11 residues. Here the CDR3 DNA reads TGTGCCTGTTCCCTTAGAGAGACCCAGTACTTC. Residues: CACSLRETQYF.

The chain uses TRBV7-6 and TRBJ2-7; D tentatively reads TRBD1 or TRBD2 (5 bases each). The V end lost 4 bases, the J end lost 2 bases, and 21 bases lay between the germline ends. The CDR3 loop spans 17 amino acids. Per the germline V gene, CDR1 is SGHVS and CDR2 is FNYEAQ. In DNA, the CDR3 is TGTGCCAGCAGCTCCGGGGCCGGAGAGGACTGGCCCTACGAGCAGTACTTC. It translates to CASSSGAGEDWPYEQYF.

This clone has ten or more counts. The chain recombines TRBV2 with TRBJ1-1; D call uncertain. With 1 base removed from V and 6 bases from J, the gap between germline ends came to 6 bases. Germline V gene data show CDR1 as SNHLY and CDR2 as FYNNEI. CDR3 length equals 12 residues. This CDR3 reads CASSEGWSEAFF. The DNA of the CDR3 is TGTGCCAGCAGTGAAGGGTGGTCTGAAGCTTTCTTT. Full variable domain (outside the CDR3, taken from reference TRBV2 and TRBJ1-1): EPEVTQTPSHQVTQMGQEVILRCVPISNHLYFYWYRQILGQKVEFLVSFYNNEISEKSEIFDDQFSVERPDGSNFTLKIRSTKLEDSAMYFCASSEGWSEAFFGQGTRLTVV.

The rearrangement uses TRBV19 and TRBJ1-1, with no clear D. This CDR3 has 14 residues. Trimming removed 8 bases from V and 4 bases from J, with 17 bases in between. CDR1 is LNHDA, CDR2 SQIVND, per germline (reference sequence). CDR3 sequence: CASQSPGVGTEAFF. CDR3 nucleotide sequence: TGTGCCAGTCAGTCCCCCGGGGTGGGCACTGAAGCTTTCTTT.

The chain recombines TRBV18 with TRBJ2-1; D ambiguous. The CDR3 has 11 residues. V was cut by 1 base and J by 9 bases, with 4 bases left in between. Germline V gives CDR1 KGHSH, CDR2 LQKENI. This CDR3 reads CASSPRVEQFF. In nucleotides, the CDR3 is TGTGCCAGCTCACCACGGGTTGAGCAGTTCTTC.

There are a few counts of this clone. V and J are TRBV5-4 and TRBJ1-1; TRBD1 is a possible D gene (6 bases). Germline CDR1 SGHNT, CDR2 YYREEE (reference sequence). The CDR3 sequence is 15 residues long. V was shortened by 4 bases and J by 1 base, with 14 bases between the two germline ends. CDR3 residues: CASSTQQGWNTEAFF. The CDR3 nucleotides read TGTGCCAGCAGCACCCAACAGGGATGGAACACTGAAGCTTTCTTT.

The sample holds one count of this clone. The chain joins TRBV19 to TRBJ2-6; 9 bases align to TRBD2. Per germline, CDR1 LNHDA and CDR2 SQIVND (reference sequence). This CDR3 comprises 19 residues. Losses at the gene ends were 3 bases for V and 2 bases for J; bases not matched to a gene: 11. This CDR3 is CASSIFLAGEGTGANVLTF. As DNA, the CDR3 is TGTGCCAGTAGTATCTTTTTAGCGGGAGAAGGGACTGGGGCCAACGTCCTGACTTTC.

V and J are TRBV7-2 and TRBJ1-2; D remains unclear. The CDR3 sequence is 15 residues long. V dropped 3 bases and J dropped 7 bases, with 18 bases sitting between them. CDR1 is SGHTA and CDR2 is FQGNSA in the germline V gene. This chain's CDR3 is CASSFDRASRRGYTF. The CDR3 DNA reads TGTGCCAGCAGCTTCGATCGGGCCAGCCGACGTGGCTACACCTTC.

The J gene is TRBJ2-1, the V gene TRBV4-1, with TRBD2 identical over 12 bases. The CDR3 runs 17 residues. V lost 4 bases and J lost 4; bases outside the gene matches: 8. The germline CDR1 and CDR2 sequences are MGHRA and YSYEKL. CDR3 nucleotide sequence: TGCGCCAGCAGCCGGGAAGGACTAGCGGGACCTTACAATGAGCAGTTCTTC. Encoded protein: CASSREGLAGPYNEQFF.

The rearrangement uses TRBV29-1 and TRBJ1-3; no definite D call. Germline CDR1 reads SQVTM; CDR2 reads ANQGSEA. The length of the CDR3 is 11 residues. Trimming took 7 bases from V and 0 from J, leaving 4 bases between them. As DNA, the CDR3 is TGCAGCGCGGACTCTGGAAACACCATATATTTT. Its protein product is CSADSGNTIYF.

The chain recombines TRBV9 with TRBJ2-2, with D tentatively TRBD2 (6 bases). Germline CDR1 SGDLS, CDR2 YYNGEE. The V and J ends lost 4 bases and 4 bases respectively, with 14 bases between them. The CDR3 runs to 15 residues. The CDR3 DNA is TGTGCCAGCAGCCAGGTCGGGGGATCCACCGGGGAGCTGTTTTTT. Amino acid sequence: CASSQVGGSTGELFF.

This clone came up a few times. The chain employs TRBV29-1 and TRBJ1-1; D is unclear. This CDR3 contains 12 residues. V lost 1 base to trimming and J lost 1 base, with 4 bases between them. Germline values: CDR1 SQVTM, CDR2 ANQGSEA. The CDR3 DNA reads TGCAGCGTTGAAGCTTCGAACACTGAAGCTTTCTTT. Translation: CSVEASNTEAFF.

This chain connects TRBV7-2 to TRBJ1-1; 8 nucleotides align to TRBD1. This CDR3 is built from 13 residues. Germline CDR1 SGHTA, CDR2 FQGNSA. With V trimmed by 5 bases and J by 6 bases, 5 bases remained unmatched. This CDR3 is CASSPDRDPEAFF. The CDR3 region has the DNA TGTGCCAGCAGCCCGGACAGGGACCCTGAAGCTTTCTTT.

The chain links TRBV9 to TRBJ1-1, with D tentatively TRBD1 (5 bases). The ends were cut back, 2 bases at V and 8 bases at J, with 10 bases in the middle. The CDR3 covers 12 residues. Germline CDR1 and CDR2: SGDLS and YYNGEE. The CDR3 sequence: CASSVGTAEAFF. The CDR3 DNA follows: TGTGCCAGCAGCGTCGGGACCGCCGAAGCTTTCTTT.

This chain uses TRBV5-1 with TRBJ1-1, with D possibly TRBD1 on 5 matching bases. Germline V gene data show CDR1 as SGHRS and CDR2 as YFSETQ. CDR3 size: 15 residues. The V gene lost 4 bases and the J gene lost 5 bases, with 18 bases spanning the gap. CDR3 loop: CASSPYVRGGTEAFF. The CDR3, as DNA: TGCGCCAGCAGCCCCTACGTTAGGGGAGGTACTGAAGCTTTCTTT.

The rearrangement joins TRBV25-1 to TRBJ2-2; no definite D call. This CDR3 is 13 amino acids long. The germline gives CDR1 MGHDK, CDR2 SYGVNS. The V gene lost 2 bases and the J gene lost 1 base, with 2 bases spanning the gap. The CDR3 DNA is TGTGCCAGCAGTGAACGGAACACCGGGGAGCTGTTTTTT. Amino acids: CASSERNTGELFF.